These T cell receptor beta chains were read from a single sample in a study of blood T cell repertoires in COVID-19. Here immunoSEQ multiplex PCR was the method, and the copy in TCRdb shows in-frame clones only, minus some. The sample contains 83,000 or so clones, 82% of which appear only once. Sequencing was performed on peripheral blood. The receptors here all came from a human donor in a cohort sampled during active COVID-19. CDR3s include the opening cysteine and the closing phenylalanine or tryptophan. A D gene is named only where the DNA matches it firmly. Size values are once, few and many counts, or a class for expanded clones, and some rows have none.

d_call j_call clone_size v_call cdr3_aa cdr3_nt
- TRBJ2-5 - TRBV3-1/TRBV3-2 CASSQDLIDETQYF TGTGCCAGCAGCCAAGATCTAATCGATGAGACCCAGTACTTC
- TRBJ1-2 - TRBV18 CASSPPSQGTYGYTF TGTGCCAGCTCACCACCCTCGCAGGGCACTTATGGCTACACCTTC
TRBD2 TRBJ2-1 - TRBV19 CASSTGGVPHEQFF TGTGCCAGTAGTACGGGGGGGGTCCCCCATGAGCAGTTCTTC
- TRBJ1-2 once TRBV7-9 CASSVAAGSSYGYTF TGTGCCAGCAGCGTAGCAGCAGGGTCAAGCTATGGCTACACCTTC
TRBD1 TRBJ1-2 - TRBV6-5 CASSRDRDYGYTF TGTGCCAGCAGCAGGGACAGGGACTATGGCTACACCTTC
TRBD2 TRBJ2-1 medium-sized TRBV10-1 CASSVQRGGTEQFF TGCGCCAGCAGTGTGCAGCGGGGGGGTACGGAGCAGTTCTTC
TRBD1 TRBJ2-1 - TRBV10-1 CASSGQGGNEQFF TGCGCCAGCAGCGGACAGGGTGGCAATGAGCAGTTCTTC
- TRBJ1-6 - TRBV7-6 CASSSGQGGSPLHF TGTGCCAGCAGCTCAGGCCAGGGTGGCTCACCCCTCCACTTT
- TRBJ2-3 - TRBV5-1 CASSLGQGYTDTQYF TGCGCCAGCAGCCTCGGGCAGGGATACACAGATACGCAGTATTTT
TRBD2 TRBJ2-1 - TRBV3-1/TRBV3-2 CASSQDLTGGWHEQFF TGTGCCAGCAGCCAAGATCTAACGGGGGGGTGGCATGAGCAGTTCTTC
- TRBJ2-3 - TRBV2 CASSVTNQADTQYF TGTGCCAGCAGCGTGACCAATCAGGCAGATACGCAGTATTTT
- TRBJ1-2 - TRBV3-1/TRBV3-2 CASSQGGLMVYGYTF TGTGCCAGCAGCCAAGGGGGACTGATGGTCTATGGCTACACCTTC
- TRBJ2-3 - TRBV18 CASSPPSGSTDTQYF TGTGCCAGCTCCCCTCCGAGCGGAAGCACAGATACGCAGTATTTT
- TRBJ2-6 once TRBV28 CASSFLGAGANVLTF TGTGCCAGCAGTTTTTTGGGAGCCGGGGCCAACGTCCTGACTTTC
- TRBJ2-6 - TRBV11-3 CASSLGGGRSHSRANVLTF TGTGCCAGCAGCTTAGGGGGAGGCAGGAGCCACTCTAGGGCCAACGTCCTGACTTTC
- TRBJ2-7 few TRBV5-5 CASSFFGAYEQYF TGTGCCAGCAGCTTTTTCGGGGCCTACGAGCAGTACTTC
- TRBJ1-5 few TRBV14 CASSQGGGDQPQHF TGTGCCAGCAGCCAAGGGGGCGGGGATCAGCCCCAGCATTTT
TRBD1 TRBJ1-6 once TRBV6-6 CASSSGQGNNSPLHF TGTGCCAGCAGTTCGGGACAGGGAAATAATTCACCCCTCCACTTT
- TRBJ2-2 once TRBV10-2 CASSTTNFLAGELFF TGCGCCAGCAGCACCACTAATTTCTTGGCCGGGGAGCTGTTTTTT
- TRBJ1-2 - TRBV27 CASSLWQDYGYTF TGTGCCAGCAGTTTGTGGCAGGACTATGGCTACACCTTC
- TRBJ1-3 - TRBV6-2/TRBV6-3 CASSTGQFRSSGNTIYF TGTGCCAGCAGTACTGGACAGTTCCGAAGCTCTGGAAACACCATATATTTT
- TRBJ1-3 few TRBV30 CAWGDRVFSGNTIYF TGTGCCTGGGGTGATCGGGTTTTCTCTGGAAACACCATATATTTT
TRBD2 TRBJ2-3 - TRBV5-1 CASSLRTSGVDTQYF TGCGCCAGCAGCCTAAGGACTAGCGGGGTGGATACGCAGTATTTT
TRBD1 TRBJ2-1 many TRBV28 CAGARDSSYNEQFF TGTGCCGGGGCACGGGACAGTTCCTACAATGAGCAGTTCTTC
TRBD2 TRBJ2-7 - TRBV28 CASSSGLAGGSYEQYF TGTGCCAGCAGTTCGGGACTAGCGGGGGGGTCCTACGAGCAGTACTTC